The source of this T cell receptor beta chain is a study of blood T cell repertoires in COVID-19 (dated by TCRdb to 2018 to 2021). Study-level background: Samples from collaborators originated in the United States, Italy and Spain and spanned both the acute and convalescent phases of COVID-19. The samples were drawn from two sources: the first 160 participants of the ongoing ImmuneRACE study, and 1,254 subjects contributed by 6 global collaborators. Where HLA class I and class II types were available, the types were taken from metadata supplied by the sample provider, not from assay-based typing. Sample metadata almost always included a de-identified subject ID, COVID-19 status, age in years and sex. The prospective study material was composed of cDNA or gDNA derived from T cells, B-cell-depleted T cells, or PBMCs. The repertoires were made available in a free public database intended to serve as a resource for research on the immune response to SARS-CoV-2. Subjects who had been exposed to COVID-19, were actively infected with it, or had recovered from it provided the deeply sampled blood TCRbeta repertoires that made up the dataset.

Whole blood was collected in K2EDTA tubes by collaborating institutions according to the institutions' own protocols. For TCRbeta analysis, collaborators shipped samples in one of three forms: frozen whole blood, isolated PBMCs, or DNA extracted from either of those sample types. Via the germline V gene, CDR1 is SGHDT and CDR2 YYEEEE. The CDR3 runs 16 amino acids, cysteine and phenylalanine included. Left in the record is the CDR3 DNA by itself, 48 bases read in frame from the first base. Trimming takes 3 bases off V and 2 bases off J; junction bases not matched to a gene: 10. Points on this clone: Its antigen remains unidentified. No base qualities exist here, and no much larger clone lies one base off it.

TCRbeta CDR3 regions were amplified from genomic DNA using the immunoSEQ Assay, a bias-controlled multiplex PCR. Regarding the original processing steps: The number of nucleated cells in each sample was estimated by amplification of reference gene primers within the assay. To quantify the absolute abundance of each unique TCRbeta CDR3 rearrangement, sequence reads were collapsed and filtered. For each sample, productive Simpson clonality was calculated by taking the square root of Simpson's diversity index across productive rearrangements. This is the immuneACCESS table as TCRdb keeps it, with only in-frame sequences that have V and J called. A part of the clones is gone; compared with another copy, unresolved V genes explain less than half, and the rest is unexplained. Clonal size and the V and J genes are those of that table, whereas D and trimming came from the DNA. This sample holds 150,000 to 200,000 clones; around 85% were observed only once. Clones ranked in the top ten supply around 10% of the sample.

What the research found in general, with its limitations: Clinical and demographic metadata were provided uncurated, with the amount varying by source and participant.

This receptor chain uses TRBV5-6 and TRBJ1-2; 7 bases in the middle match TRBD1. The sequenced sample was peripheral blood. The TCR originated in a woman aged 80 or over with acute or convalescent COVID-19. DNA sequence: TGTGCCAGCAGCTCGACAGGGCGGGTTTCAAACTATGGCTACACCTTC. It codes for CASSSTGRVSNYGYTF.